What follows are 27 T cell receptor beta chains derived from one specimen sequenced in a study of T cell responses to AZD1222 COVID-19 vaccine. Repertoires were generated with immunoSEQ multiplex PCR, while TCRdb's copy carries only in-frame clones and drops some. The data show 95,000 to 100,000 clones, 90% seen once. Sequencing used peripheral blood, obtained on day 0 of AZD1222 vaccination. Every receptor here comes from an adult in good health.

The V gene is TRBV25-1, the J gene TRBJ2-5, with TRBD2 as a possible D gene (5 bases). This CDR3 has 14 residues. The V and J ends lost 7 bases and 4 bases respectively, with 16 bases between them. Germline V lookup: CDR1 MGHDK, CDR2 SYGVNS. This chain's CDR3 is CASTPDYGRETQYF. CDR3 DNA: TGTGCCAGCACCCCCGACTATGGGCGAGAGACCCAGTACTTC.

The V call is TRBV11-3, the J call TRBJ2-7, with 10 bases that match TRBD2. The CDR3 covers 17 residues. Germline V gene sequence: CDR1 SGHNT, CDR2 YENEEA. Trimming took 1 base from V and 1 from J; bases not matched to a gene: 7. The CDR3 is CASSLGSPLAGSYEQYF. The CDR3 DNA sequence: TGTGCCAGCAGCTTAGGGAGCCCACTAGCGGGGTCCTACGAGCAGTACTTC. Full variable domain (remainder filled in from reference TRBV11-3 and TRBJ2-7): EAGVVQSPRYKIIEKKQPVAFWCNPISGHNTLYWYLQNLGQGPELLIRYENEEAVDDSQLPKDRFSAERLKGVDSTLKIQPAELGDSAVYLCASSLGSPLAGSYEQYFGPGTRLTVT.

The chain carries TRBV28 and TRBJ2-7; D is undetermined. CDR1 MDHEN and CDR2 SYDVKM come from the germline V gene. V dropped 3 bases and J dropped 0 bases, with 3 bases sitting between them. The CDR3 extends over 12 amino acids. CDR3 in DNA: TGTGCCAGCAGTTTCCCCTCCTACGAGCAGTACTTC. It encodes CASSFPSYEQYF.

The chain is built from TRBV6-4 and TRBJ2-2; a possible D gene is TRBD2 (6 bases). Germline values: CDR1 MRHNA, CDR2 SNTAGT. The V and J ends lost 3 bases and 4 bases respectively, with 15 bases between them. CDR3 length equals 16 residues. CDR3 sequence reads: CASSEAQGGGTGELFF. CDR3 nucleotides: TGTGCCAGCAGTGAAGCCCAGGGAGGAGGCACCGGGGAGCTGTTTTTT.

This chain connects TRBV11-1 to TRBJ2-1, with D perhaps TRBD2 (5 bases). CDR3 length: 12 residues. Germline assignment: CDR1 SGHAT and CDR2 FQDESV (reference sequence). V was clipped by 2 bases and J by 10 bases, with 9 bases between them. The CDR3 nucleotides read TGTGCCAGCAGCTTACCGGGGTGGGAGCAGTTCTTC. Protein: CASSLPGWEQFF.

There are many counts of this clone. This chain joins TRBV2 and TRBJ1-2, with 8 bases matching TRBD1. The CDR3 covers 16 residues. V lost 6 bases and J lost 6; bases outside the gene matches: 15. CDR1 is SNHLY, CDR2 FYNNEI, per germline. CDR3 sequence: CASSLTKGQGTDGYTF. The CDR3 DNA reads as TGTGCCAGCAGCCTCACGAAAGGACAGGGAACCGATGGCTACACCTTC.

This clone appeared a single time. This sequence joins TRBV21-1 and TRBJ2-7; the table's TRBD2 call for D was not verified on the DNA. TRBV21-1 is marked as a pseudogene. This CDR3 comprises 20 residues. The CDR3: CASSQKSTSGVFTTPYEQYF. CDR3 DNA: TGTGCCAGCAGCCAAAAGTCTACTAGCGGGGTGTTCACTACCCCCTACGAGCAGTACTTC.

The chain has TRBV7-8 and TRBJ1-2; 9 nucleotides line up with TRBD1. CDR1 and CDR2 (germline): SGHVS, FQNEAQ. Trimming took 5 bases from V and 4 from J; bases not matched to a gene: 5. CDR3 length equals 14 residues. The CDR3 spells CASSARQGVYGYTF. Written as DNA, the CDR3 is TGTGCCAGCAGCGCGCGACAGGGGGTCTATGGCTACACCTTC.

J is TRBJ2-1 and V is TRBV4-1; 11 bases are shared with TRBD1. The CDR3 runs to 15 residues. The J segment lost 5 bases and the V segment lost 2 bases, leaving 2 bases of the junction unmatched. Germline-derived CDR1 and CDR2 are MGHRA and YSYEKL. The CDR3 DNA follows: TGCGCCAGCAGCCAAACGGGACAGGGGGACAATGAGCAGTTCTTC. Translating gives CASSQTGQGDNEQFF.

V usage is TRBV28 and J usage is TRBJ1-2, with D possibly matching TRBD1 (6 bases). This CDR3 spans 15 amino acids. The V end lost 5 bases, the J end lost 3 bases, and 16 bases lay between the germline ends. From germline, CDR1 is MDHEN and CDR2 SYDVKM. This CDR3 is CASSPAGGADYGYTF. The CDR3 bases are TGTGCCAGCAGTCCCGCGGGGGGCGCGGACTATGGCTACACCTTC.

This chain connects TRBV5-1 to TRBJ1-3; a weak D match, TRBD1 (6 bases). Germline V lookup: CDR1 SGHRS, CDR2 YFSETQ. This CDR3 is 14 amino acids long. V lost 4 bases, J lost 3 bases, and 11 bases lay in between. DNA of the CDR3: TGCGCCAGCAGCGCCAGGGGAGTTGGAAACACCATATATTTT. This encodes CASSARGVGNTIYF.

CDR3 DNA sequence: TGTGCCAGCAGTGAATTATACAATCAGCCCCAGCATTTT. Protein product: CASSELYNQPQHF. The V gene is TRBV6-1, the J gene TRBJ1-5; no definite D call. The CDR3 has 13 amino acids. Germline CDR1 and CDR2: MNHNS and SASEGT. V was trimmed by 2 bases and J by 3 bases, leaving 5 bases between them.

The chain joins TRBV7-2 to TRBJ2-1, with D hard to call. The CDR3 has 13 amino acids. CDR1 SGHTA and CDR2 FQGNSA come from the germline V gene. The V gene lost 5 bases and the J gene lost 15 bases, with 20 bases spanning the gap. CDR3 residues: CASSPRGIWGRFF. The CDR3 region has the DNA TGTGCCAGCAGCCCCCGAGGCATTTGGGGTAGGTTCTTC.

The chain couples TRBV12-3 or TRBV12-4 to TRBJ1-3, with D uncertain. The CDR3 extends over 10 amino acids. V lost 10 bases, J lost 4 bases, and 5 bases lay in between. This chain's CDR3 is CATGGNTIYF. The CDR3 DNA follows: TGTGCCACCGGAGGAAACACCATATATTTT.

The V and J genes are TRBV13 and TRBJ1-2; possibly TRBD1 for D (5 bases). Germline V gene sequence: CDR1 PRHDT, CDR2 FYEKMQ (reference sequence). V dropped 3 bases and J dropped 2 bases, with 7 bases sitting between them. This CDR3 comprises 13 residues. The CDR3 loop is CASSLGLNYGYTF. The CDR3 region has the DNA TGTGCCAGCAGCTTGGGGCTCAACTATGGCTACACCTTC.

The rearrangement uses TRBV7-9 and TRBJ1-2, with no clear D. Trimming stripped 1 base from V and 8 bases from J, with 8 bases between. The CDR3 contains 12 residues. CDR1 SEHNR and CDR2 FQNEAQ come from the germline V gene (reference sequence). The CDR3 nucleotides are TGTGCCAGCAGCTTAGGGGCGGTAGGCTACACCTTC. Residues: CASSLGAVGYTF.

This chain uses TRBV20-1 with TRBJ2-1; D is unclear. CDR1 DFQATT and CDR2 SNEGSKA come from the germline V gene (reference sequence). Trimming took 7 bases from V and 6 from J, leaving 10 bases between them. The CDR3 has 11 amino acids. The CDR3 region is CSGYSPNEQFF. CDR3 DNA sequence: TGCAGTGGCTATTCCCCCAATGAGCAGTTCTTC.

This sequence joins TRBV5-8 and TRBJ2-3; weak D call: TRBD2 (6 bases). This CDR3 comprises 14 residues. V dropped 2 bases and J dropped 2 bases, with 9 bases sitting between them. Germline assignment: CDR1 SGHTS and CDR2 YDEGEE. The CDR3 DNA sequence: TGTGCCAGCAGCTTCATAGCGGACACAGATACGCAGTATTTT. Protein: CASSFIADTDTQYF.

The chain combines TRBV12-3 or TRBV12-4 with TRBJ2-3; perhaps TRBD1 as D (6 bases). V shed 7 bases and J shed 6 bases, with 14 bases lying between them. The CDR3 covers 13 residues. CDR3 residues: CASILAGVDTQYF. CDR3 in DNA: TGTGCCAGCATCCTAGCAGGGGTGGATACGCAGTATTTT.

V is TRBV5-8 and J is TRBJ2-2; tentatively, D is TRBD2 (6 bases). The germline V and J ends were trimmed by 2 bases and 7 bases, with 12 bases remaining between them. The CDR3 runs 14 residues. Germline loops: CDR1 SGHTS, CDR2 YDEGEE. The CDR3 region is CASSFHRGIGELFF. The CDR3 bases are TGTGCCAGCAGCTTTCATCGGGGGATCGGGGAGCTGTTTTTT.

This chain joins TRBV5-1 and TRBJ1-5; 7 bases agree with TRBD1. With V trimmed by 2 bases and J by 8 bases, 7 bases remained unmatched. CDR3 length equals 14 residues. Germline V gene sequence: CDR1 SGHRS, CDR2 YFSETQ. The CDR3 DNA is TGCGCCAGCAGCTTAGGAGGGGGCGAGAAGCCCCAGCATTTT. It specifies CASSLGGGEKPQHF.

CDR3 protein: CAGRNYGYTF. CDR3 DNA: TGTGCCGGCCGGAACTATGGCTACACCTTC. V and J are TRBV21-1 and TRBJ1-2. TRBV21-1 is a pseudogene locus. This CDR3 is built from 10 residues.

The genes are TRBV3-1 (or the pseudogene TRBV3-2) and TRBJ1-5; D call uncertain. Looked up from germline, CDR1 is LGHDT and CDR2 is YNNKEL (reference sequence). This CDR3 contains 13 residues. Trimming pared 0 bases from V and 6 bases from J, leaving 6 bases between. CDR3 amino acids: CASSQDQAQPQHF. The CDR3 nucleotides are TGTGCCAGCAGCCAAGATCAGGCTCAGCCCCAGCATTTT.

V and J are TRBV5-4 and TRBJ1-1; 7 positions agree with TRBD1. CDR3 length equals 16 residues. The trim removed 5 bases at V and 4 bases at J, leaving 14 bases unmatched. Germline V lookup: CDR1 SGHNT, CDR2 YYREEE (reference sequence). The chain's CDR3 is CASRPDRESSGTEAFF. For the CDR3, the DNA is TGTGCCAGCAGACCCGACAGGGAGAGTTCCGGCACTGAAGCTTTCTTT.

This clone was found once. The rearrangement uses TRBV27 and TRBJ2-7, with 12 bases aligning to TRBD1. The CDR3 consists of 16 residues. V shed 0 bases and J 6 bases; nucleotides not matched to a gene: 6. Germline V gene lookup returns CDR1 MNHEY and CDR2 SMNVEV (reference sequence). The CDR3 DNA is TGTGCCAGCAGTTTATCGCTCCGGGACAGGGGGCGCGAGCAGTACTTC. Translation: CASSLSLRDRGREQYF.

Points on this clone: Mismatch with germline at one junction end may stem from a read error. This chain connects TRBV4-2 to TRBJ2-1, with TRBD2 matching over 10 bases. The CDR3 loop spans 13 amino acids. Germline V gives CDR1 LGHNA, CDR2 YNFKEQ. The CDR3 region is CASSQDERGGVIF. CDR3 nucleotides: TGTGCCAGCAGCCAAGATGAGCGGGGGGGAGTGATCTTC.

The chain is built from TRBV7-9 and TRBJ1-1; 7 nucleotides match TRBD1. The CDR3 extends over 14 amino acids. The V gene's germline CDR1 is SEHNR and CDR2 FQNEAQ (reference sequence). V lost 9 bases, J lost 1 base, and 8 bases stayed unmatched. The DNA of the CDR3 is TGTGCCAGTCACGCCGACAGGGCGAACACTGAAGCTTTCTTT. Amino acids: CASHADRANTEAFF.